This TCR beta chain was obtained from a study of T cells after yellow fever vaccination. For the study at large: It was SMART-Seq v4 Ultra Low Input that prepared the fractions with low cell numbers.

Study-wide results and limits: Reappearance after the booster was seen for most primary-vaccination clones, at 96% CD4 and 70% to 90% CD8.

V was clipped by 8 bases and J by 4 bases, with 17 bases between them. This CDR3 is 14 amino acids long. Germline CDR1 and CDR2: DFQATT and SNEGSKA (reference sequence). TCRdb reprocessed the 5' RACE reads with MiXCR, giving one entry per CDR3 protein. The sample carries about 26,000 distinct CDR3 sequences, under 7% recorded once. By its share, this clonotype is medium-sized. The sequenced sample was PBMCs, either bulk or a sorted T-cell subset (CD4+, CD8+, memory, or dextramer-sorted; not recorded which), obtained 15 days after the yellow fever booster vaccination. The TCR comes from a man younger than 40 who received the YFV17D yellow fever vaccine. The genes are TRBV20-1 and TRBJ2-2, with D perhaps matching TRBD2 (6 bases). The chain's CDR3 is CSSTMRGSTGELFF. DNA for the CDR3: TGCAGTAGCACTATGCGGGGTAGCACCGGGGAGCTGTTTTTT.